Listed here is a single T cell receptor beta chain. CDR3 length: 15 residues. Germline values: CDR1 SGHKS, CDR2 YYEKEE (reference sequence). Trimming left V 1 base short and J 1 base short, with 11 bases between. These data come from a study of blood T cell repertoires in COVID-19. In the study overall: Material from acute and convalescent COVID-19 was sourced from the United States, Italy and Spain. T cells, B-cell-depleted T cells, or PBMCs provided the cDNA or gDNA that served as material.

Original processing methods: Reference gene primers were amplified, and this amplification served to estimate nucleated cell counts. TCRdb keeps only in-frame clones here, not all; method: immunoSEQ multiplex PCR. That table gives V, J and clone size, and the DNA gave D and trimming. This sample has 250,000 to 300,000 clones, with approximately 83% found just once. The material sequenced was peripheral blood. The TCR was taken from a woman aged 70-85 years with acute or convalescent COVID-19. This sequence joins TRBV5-5 and TRBJ1-1; possibly TRBD1 for D (6 bases). In DNA form, the CDR3 reads TGTGCCAGCAGCTTGTGGGGGCGCTCGAACACTGAAGCTTTCTTT. Translated: CASSLWGRSNTEAFF.